This TCR beta chain was recorded in a study of OX40 agonist ivuxolimab in advanced cancers. The CDR3 consists of 14 residues. The germline CDR1 and CDR2 sequences are SEHNR and FQNEAQ (reference sequence). V lost 3 bases and J lost 1, with 9 bases in between. Study results and caveats: Individuals who were partial responders at 0.1-3.0 mg/kg had clonal expansion that ranked among the lowest.

The sampling schedule covered blood at baseline, cycle 4 day 1, and cycle 7 day 1. Sequencing was performed with immunoSEQ multiplex PCR; in TCRdb, only in-frame clones are kept and a portion is missing. The repertoire consists of under 50,000 clones, with about 90% occurring once and the leading ten covering less than 35%. Comments on this clone: The antigen remains undetermined.

This clonotype was obtained from an adult with an advanced solid tumor such as melanoma, head and neck, liver or kidney cancer. The chain couples TRBV7-9 to TRBJ2-5; no firm D call. The specimen comprised CD4+ or CD8+ T cells sorted from blood, sampled in a trial of the OX40 agonist ivuxolimab. DNA of the CDR3: TGTGCCAGCAGCTTGAGTACACTCCAAGAGACCCAGTACTTC. Translating gives CASSLSTLQETQYF.